This section outlines one T cell receptor (beta chain) sequence together with its context. This record belongs to a study of blood T cell repertoires in COVID-19. Turning to the study itself: Samples of COVID-19 (acute and convalescent) were obtained from the United States, Italy and Spain. Sources were T cells, B-cell-depleted T cells, or PBMCs; the material itself was cDNA or gDNA.

Source study methods: Reference gene primer amplification gave nucleated cell count estimates. This table comes from immunoSEQ multiplex PCR, and its TCRdb copy is limited to in-frame clones, with some not included. V, J and clone size derive from that table, while D and trimming were established from the DNA sequence. This table holds just over 50,000 clones, around 84% found once. Trimming removed 5 bases at V and 2 bases at J, with 22 bases between. Germline assignment: CDR1 SGHTA and CDR2 FQGNSA. The CDR3 consists of 18 residues. The TCR originated in an older man with active COVID-19. The source material was peripheral blood. The chain couples TRBV7-2 to TRBJ2-1; possible D gene TRBD2, 6 bases. CDR3 bases: TGTGCCAGCAGCATGGGACTCCCATATCCTCCCCCCTACAATGAGCAGTTCTTC. This codes for CASSMGLPYPPPYNEQFF.